This T cell receptor beta chain was identified in a study of T cells expressing NK-cell markers. In the study overall: Of eight sequenced donors, seven were HCMV-seropositive and one HCMV-seronegative.

Study results and limitations: The CD3+CD56-NKG2C+ fraction of a handful of donors was also led by these clonotypes. CD8+ T cells in roughly six donors included dominant NKG2C+ clonotypes at roughly 1.0-7.5%.

As regards this clonotype: Antigen specificity is unknown.

UMIs accompanied the 5'RACE template switching by which TCR beta cDNA was made. TCRdb processed the 5' RACE reads again and assigns one entry to each CDR3 protein, with no DNA. The sample table includes about 260,000 distinct CDR3 sequences. The length of the CDR3 is 17 residues. CDR1 is SGHRS, CDR2 YFSETQ, per germline. The sequence was obtained from a man between 18 and 35 years old in good health. V usage is TRBV5-1 and J usage is TRBJ2-1; TCRdb reports TRBD2, a call that lacks DNA to check it against. Source material: blood T cells: a sorted CD56 or NKG2C T cell subset, CD4+ or CD8+ T cells, or bulk PBMC T cells (not recorded which). The chain's CDR3 is CASSQGVTGLGLNAQFF. The complete variable domain, with remaining parts taken from reference TRBV5-1 and TRBJ2-1, reads KAGVTQTPRYLIKTRGQQVTLSCSPISGHRSVSWYQQTPGQGLQFLFEYFSETQRNKGNFPGRFSGRQFSNSRSEMNVSTLELGDSALYLCASSQGVTGLGLNAQFFGPGTRLTVL.